Each of the 14 T cell receptor beta chains below was sequenced from the same sample in a study of identical twins. TCRdb independently ran MiXCR on the 5' RACE reads; one entry per CDR3 protein. The table records roughly 230,000 distinct CDR3 sequences, about 8.9% of them present only once. The sample also formed part of further work on yellow fever vaccine responses in identical twins.

The sequencing input was CD8+ T cells sorted from blood. The receptors were gathered from a young woman in good health.

This clonotype was found many times. The V and J genes are TRBV27 and TRBJ2-1; the D is unclear. V was trimmed by 6 bases and J by 7 bases, leaving 13 bases between them. The CDR3 has 13 amino acids. Germline CDR1 MNHEY, CDR2 SMNVEV (reference sequence). CDR3 nucleotides: TGTGCCAGCAGAGACGACCTAGGGAATGAGCAGTTCTTC. Translated: CASRDDLGNEQFF.

This chain links TRBV5-1 with TRBJ2-7, with D perhaps TRBD1 (6 bases). The CDR3 runs 13 residues. V dropped 4 bases and J dropped 6 bases, with 14 bases sitting between them. Germline CDR1 is SGHRS and CDR2 is YFSETQ. CDR3 sequence (DNA): TGCGCCAGCAGCCCGGACCTGGGGGCCGAGCAGTACTTC. Amino acids: CASSPDLGAEQYF.

For the CDR3, the DNA is TGCAGTGCTACAATCCCCGGACTAGCGGGAGGGAGCTCCTACAATGAGCAGTTCTTC. Its protein product is CSATIPGLAGGSSYNEQFF. The chain has TRBV20-1 and TRBJ2-1; TRBD2 aligns across 15 bases. The CDR3 sequence is 19 residues long. The germline gives CDR1 DFQATT, CDR2 SNEGSKA (reference sequence). The junction had 10 bases not matched to a gene; V was cut back by 4 bases and J by 0 bases.

Only a few counts were recorded for this clonotype. This chain uses TRBV4-3 with TRBJ2-1, with D maybe TRBD1 (6 bases). The germline CDR1 and CDR2 sequences are LGHNA and YSLEER. Trimming removed 0 bases at V and 8 bases at J, with 17 bases between. This CDR3 has 16 amino acids. This CDR3 is CASSQDLQGQWDEQFF. The CDR3 DNA sequence: TGCGCCAGCAGCCAAGACCTACAGGGCCAATGGGATGAGCAGTTCTTC.

J is TRBJ2-5 and V is TRBV11-2; D is possibly TRBD1 (5 bases). Germline CDR1 and CDR2: SGHAT and FQNNGV. V was clipped by 4 bases and J by 1 base, with 7 bases between them. This CDR3 spans 13 amino acids. The CDR3 sequence is CASSSTVQETQYF. For the CDR3, the DNA is TGTGCCAGCAGCTCGACAGTCCAAGAGACCCAGTACTTC.

This clonotype was picked up many times. The chain couples TRBV4-3 to TRBJ2-1, with 7 positions matching TRBD2. Germline values: CDR1 LGHNA, CDR2 YSLEER. Losses at the gene ends were 3 bases for V and 0 bases for J; bases not matched to a gene: 5. The CDR3 runs 16 residues. This chain's CDR3 is CASSHGLVSSYNEQFF. In nucleotides, the CDR3 is TGCGCCAGCAGCCACGGACTAGTTAGCTCCTACAATGAGCAGTTCTTC.

The rearrangement uses TRBV3-1 and TRBJ2-1, with 9 bases aligning to TRBD1. The CDR3 is 16 residues long. The germline V gene encodes CDR1 LGHDT and CDR2 YNNKEL (reference sequence). Unmatched junction bases numbered 2, after V lost 0 bases and J lost 2 bases. The CDR3 loop is CASSQERTGAYNEQFF. CDR3 bases: TGTGCCAGCAGCCAAGAACGGACAGGGGCCTACAATGAGCAGTTCTTC.

This clonotype has just a few counts. This chain connects TRBV6-1 to TRBJ1-1; tentative D call: TRBD1 (6 bases). Trimming stripped 7 bases from V and 3 bases from J, with 18 bases between. CDR3 size: 15 residues. Looked up from germline, CDR1 is MNHNS and CDR2 is SASEGT. The CDR3 protein is CASTPGGGLDTEAFF. The CDR3 DNA sequence: TGTGCCAGCACCCCCGGCGGGGGCTTAGACACTGAAGCTTTCTTT.

V gene TRBV20-1 combines with J gene TRBJ2-2; D is possibly TRBD2 (5 bases). This CDR3 has 15 amino acids. Trimming removed 1 base at V and 1 base at J, with 10 bases between. CDR1 DFQATT and CDR2 SNEGSKA come from the germline V gene (reference sequence). CDR3 sequence: CSARVEEENTGELFF. Written as DNA, the CDR3 is TGCAGTGCTAGAGTGGAGGAGGAGAACACCGGGGAGCTGTTTTTT.

This clonotype has a count of ten or more. V and J are TRBV7-9 and TRBJ2-3; D tentatively reads TRBD1 or TRBD2 (5 bases each). V was cut by 5 bases and J by 9 bases, with 12 bases left in between. This CDR3 is 12 amino acids long. Germline lookup yields CDR1 SEHNR and CDR2 FQNEAQ (reference sequence). The CDR3 here is CASSHGDVTQYF. The CDR3 DNA sequence: TGTGCCAGCAGCCACGGGGACGTAACGCAGTATTTT.

This chain links TRBV27 with TRBJ2-7, with D possibly matching TRBD2 (7 bases). V was trimmed by 5 bases and J by 7 bases, leaving 18 bases between them. Germline CDR1 MNHEY, CDR2 SMNVEV (reference sequence). CDR3 length: 14 amino acids. The CDR3 reads CASSPGLGGGEQYF. The CDR3 DNA sequence: TGTGCCAGCAGTCCTGGATTAGGGGGAGGGGAGCAGTACTTC.

The sample holds many counts of this clonotype. The V gene is TRBV6-2 or TRBV6-3, the J gene TRBJ2-7; 7 nucleotides align to TRBD1. Germline V CDR1 and CDR2: MNHEY, SVGEGT. The CDR3 is 16 residues long. Trimming removed 6 bases from V and 5 bases from J; junction bases left unmatched: 16. The CDR3 is CASRPLDRVFSDEQYF. CDR3 DNA sequence: TGTGCCAGCAGACCCCTTGACAGGGTTTTTTCGGACGAGCAGTACTTC.

This chain's CDR3 is CASSPGQGEYF. The CDR3 bases are TGCGCCAGCAGCCCCGGACAGGGGGAGTACTTC. V usage is TRBV5-1 and J usage is TRBJ2-7; the match to TRBD1 covers 10 bases. Germline trimming cut 4 bases from V and 11 bases from J; bases unmatched to any gene: 3. The CDR3 loop spans 11 amino acids. Germline-derived CDR1 and CDR2 are SGHRS and YFSETQ.

This clonotype was seen repeatedly, ten times or more. The V gene is TRBV4-3, the J gene TRBJ2-1, with TRBD1 matching over 8 bases. Germline trimming cut 4 bases from V and 4 bases from J; bases unmatched to any gene: 12. CDR3 length: 17 amino acids. Per germline, CDR1 LGHNA and CDR2 YSLEER. The CDR3 nucleotides are TGCGCCAGCAGCCCCCGAGGGGACAGGAGGATGTACAATGAGCAGTTCTTC. Encoded protein: CASSPRGDRRMYNEQFF.